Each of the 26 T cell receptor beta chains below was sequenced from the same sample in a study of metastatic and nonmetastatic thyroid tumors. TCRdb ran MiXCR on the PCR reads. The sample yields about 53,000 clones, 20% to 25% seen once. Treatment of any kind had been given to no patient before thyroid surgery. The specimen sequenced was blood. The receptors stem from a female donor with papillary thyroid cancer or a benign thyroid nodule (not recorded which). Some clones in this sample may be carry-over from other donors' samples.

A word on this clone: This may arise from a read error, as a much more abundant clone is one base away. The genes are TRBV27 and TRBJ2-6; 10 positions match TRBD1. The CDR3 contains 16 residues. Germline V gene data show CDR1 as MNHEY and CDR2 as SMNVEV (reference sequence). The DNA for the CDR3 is TGTGCCAGCCGACAGGGGGCAAGCTCTGGGTCCAACGTCCTGACTTTC. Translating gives CASRQGASSGSNVLTF.

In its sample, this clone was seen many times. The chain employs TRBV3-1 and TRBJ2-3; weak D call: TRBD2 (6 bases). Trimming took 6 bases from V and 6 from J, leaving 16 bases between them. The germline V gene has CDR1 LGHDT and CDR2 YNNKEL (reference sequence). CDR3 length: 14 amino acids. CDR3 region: CASSSPGLRDTQYF. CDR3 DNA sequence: TGTGCCAGCAGTTCACCGGGACTCCGGGATACGCAGTATTTT.

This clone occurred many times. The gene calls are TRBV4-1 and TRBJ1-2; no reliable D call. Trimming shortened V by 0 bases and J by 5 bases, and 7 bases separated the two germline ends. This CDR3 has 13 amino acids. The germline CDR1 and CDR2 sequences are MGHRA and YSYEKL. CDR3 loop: CASSQDRGYGYTF. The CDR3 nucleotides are TGCGCCAGCAGCCAAGATCGGGGTTATGGCTACACCTTC.

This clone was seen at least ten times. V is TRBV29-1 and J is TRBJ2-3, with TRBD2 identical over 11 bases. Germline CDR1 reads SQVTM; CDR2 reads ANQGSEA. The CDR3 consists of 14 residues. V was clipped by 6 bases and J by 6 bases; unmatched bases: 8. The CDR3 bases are TGCAGCGTCGCCTTAGCGGGAGGGAAGGATACGCAGTATTTT. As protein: CSVALAGGKDTQYF.

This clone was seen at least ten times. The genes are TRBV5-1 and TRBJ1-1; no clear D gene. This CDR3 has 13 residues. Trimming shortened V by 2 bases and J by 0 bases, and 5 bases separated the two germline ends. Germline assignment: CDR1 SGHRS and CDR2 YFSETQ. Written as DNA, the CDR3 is TGCGCCAGCAGCTTAATAGTGAACACTGAAGCTTTCTTT. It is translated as CASSLIVNTEAFF.

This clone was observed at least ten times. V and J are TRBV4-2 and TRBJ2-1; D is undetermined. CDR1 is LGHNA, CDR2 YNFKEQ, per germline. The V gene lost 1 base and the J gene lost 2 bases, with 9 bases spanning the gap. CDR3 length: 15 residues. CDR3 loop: CASSQGGTTYNEQFF. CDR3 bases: TGTGCCAGCAGCCAAGGCGGAACCACCTACAATGAGCAGTTCTTC.

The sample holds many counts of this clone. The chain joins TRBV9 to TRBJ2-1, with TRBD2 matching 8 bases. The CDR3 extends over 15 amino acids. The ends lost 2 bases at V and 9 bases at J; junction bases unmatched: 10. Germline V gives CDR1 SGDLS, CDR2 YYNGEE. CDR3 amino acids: CASSVGSGSPLEQFF. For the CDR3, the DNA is TGTGCCAGCAGCGTGGGCAGCGGGAGCCCTCTTGAGCAGTTCTTC.

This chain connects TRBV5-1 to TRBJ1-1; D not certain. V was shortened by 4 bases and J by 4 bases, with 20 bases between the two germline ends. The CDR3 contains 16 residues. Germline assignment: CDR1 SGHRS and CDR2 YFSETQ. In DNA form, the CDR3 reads TGCGCCAGCAGCCCCGATGGGTCAGTTTTGGGCACTGAAGCTTTCTTT. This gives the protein CASSPDGSVLGTEAFF.

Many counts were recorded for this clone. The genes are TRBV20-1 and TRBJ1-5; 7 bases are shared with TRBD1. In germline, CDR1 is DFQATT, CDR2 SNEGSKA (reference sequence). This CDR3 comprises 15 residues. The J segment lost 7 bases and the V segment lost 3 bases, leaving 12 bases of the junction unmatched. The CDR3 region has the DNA TGCAGTGCTAGTGAAACAGGGGTGGGCAGGCAGCCCCAGCATTTT. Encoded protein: CSASETGVGRQPQHF.

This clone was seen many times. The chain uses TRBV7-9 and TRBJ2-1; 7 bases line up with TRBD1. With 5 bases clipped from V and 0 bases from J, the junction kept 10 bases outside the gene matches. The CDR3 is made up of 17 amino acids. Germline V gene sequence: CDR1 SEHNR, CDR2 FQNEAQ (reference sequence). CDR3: CASSVTGAASSYNEQFF. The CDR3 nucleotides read TGTGCCAGCAGCGTAACAGGGGCGGCGAGCTCCTACAATGAGCAGTTCTTC.

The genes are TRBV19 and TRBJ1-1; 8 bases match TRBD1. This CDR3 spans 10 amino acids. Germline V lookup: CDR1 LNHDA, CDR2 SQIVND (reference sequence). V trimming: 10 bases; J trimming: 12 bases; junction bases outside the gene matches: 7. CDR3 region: CAIGQGRSFF. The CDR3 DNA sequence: TGTGCCATCGGACAGGGAAGGTCTTTCTTT.

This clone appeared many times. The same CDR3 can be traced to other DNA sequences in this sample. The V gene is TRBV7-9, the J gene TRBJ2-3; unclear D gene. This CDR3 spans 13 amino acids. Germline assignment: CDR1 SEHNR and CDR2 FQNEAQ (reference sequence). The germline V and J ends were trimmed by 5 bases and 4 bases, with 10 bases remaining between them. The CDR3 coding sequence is TGTGCCAGCAGCCCTAGGACGGCAGATACGCAGTATTTT. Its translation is CASSPRTADTQYF.

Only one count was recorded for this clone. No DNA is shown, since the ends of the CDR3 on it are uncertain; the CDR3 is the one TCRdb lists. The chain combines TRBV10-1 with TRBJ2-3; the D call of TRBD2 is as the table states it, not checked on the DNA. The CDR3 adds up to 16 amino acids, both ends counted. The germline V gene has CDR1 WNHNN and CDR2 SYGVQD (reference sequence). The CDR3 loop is CASSRTSGSAQIRSIF.

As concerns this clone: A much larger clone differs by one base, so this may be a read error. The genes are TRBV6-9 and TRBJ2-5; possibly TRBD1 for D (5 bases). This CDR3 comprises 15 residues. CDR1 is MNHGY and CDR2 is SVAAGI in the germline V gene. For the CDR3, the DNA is TGTGCCAGCAGTTATGGTTGGGGCTACCAAGAGACCAAGTACTTC. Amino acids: CASSYGWGYQETKYF.

The CDR3 region is CASIDSSGANVLTF. The CDR3 bases are TGTGCCAGTATAGACAGCTCTGGGGCCAACGTCCTGACTTTC. This chain links TRBV5-4 with TRBJ2-6; D is perhaps TRBD1 (5 bases). This CDR3 spans 14 amino acids. Germline lookup yields CDR1 SGHNT and CDR2 YYREEE (reference sequence). V lost 8 bases, J lost 0 bases, and 9 bases lay in between.

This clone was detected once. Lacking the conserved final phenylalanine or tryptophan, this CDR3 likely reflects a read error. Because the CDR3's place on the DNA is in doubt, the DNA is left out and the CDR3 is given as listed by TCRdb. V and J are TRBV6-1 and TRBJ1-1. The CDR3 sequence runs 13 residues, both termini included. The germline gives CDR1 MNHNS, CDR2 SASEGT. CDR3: CASSESAGTEAIL.

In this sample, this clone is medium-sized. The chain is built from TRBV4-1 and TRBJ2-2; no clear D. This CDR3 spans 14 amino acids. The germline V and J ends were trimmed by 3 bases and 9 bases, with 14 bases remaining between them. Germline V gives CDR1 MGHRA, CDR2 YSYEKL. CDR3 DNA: TGCGCCAGCAGCCATCCCCGACTTGGACGGGAGCTGTTTTTT. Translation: CASSHPRLGRELFF.

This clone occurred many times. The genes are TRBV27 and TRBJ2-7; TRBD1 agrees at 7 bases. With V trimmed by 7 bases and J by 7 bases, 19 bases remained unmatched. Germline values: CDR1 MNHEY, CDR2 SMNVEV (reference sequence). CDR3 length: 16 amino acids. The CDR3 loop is CASNLIRTGGLGEQYF. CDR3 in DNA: TGTGCCAGCAACCTCATTCGGACAGGCGGACTGGGGGAGCAGTACTTC.

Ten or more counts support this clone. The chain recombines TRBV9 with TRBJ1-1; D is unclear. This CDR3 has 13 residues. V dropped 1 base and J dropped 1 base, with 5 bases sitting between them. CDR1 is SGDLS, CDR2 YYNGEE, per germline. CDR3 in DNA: TGTGCCAGCAGCGTAACGGGGAACACTGAAGCTTTCTTT. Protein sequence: CASSVTGNTEAFF. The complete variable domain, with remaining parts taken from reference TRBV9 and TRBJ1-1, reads DSGVTQTPKHLITATGQRVTLRCSPRSGDLSVYWYQQSLDQGLQFLIQYYNGEERAKGNILERFSAQQFPDLHSELNLSSLELGDSALYFCASSVTGNTEAFFGQGTRLTVV.

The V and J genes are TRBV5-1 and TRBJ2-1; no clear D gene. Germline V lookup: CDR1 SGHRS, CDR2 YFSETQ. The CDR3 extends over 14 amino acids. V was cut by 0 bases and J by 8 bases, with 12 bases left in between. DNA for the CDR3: TGCGCCAGCAGCTTGGCGGGCCATCCCCATGAGCAGTTCTTC. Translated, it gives CASSLAGHPHEQFF.

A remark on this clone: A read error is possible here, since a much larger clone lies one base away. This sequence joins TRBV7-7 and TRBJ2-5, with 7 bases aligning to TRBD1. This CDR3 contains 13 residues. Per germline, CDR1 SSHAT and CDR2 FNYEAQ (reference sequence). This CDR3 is CASSFDREDTQYF. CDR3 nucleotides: TGTGCTAGCAGCTTTGACAGGGAAGATACCCAGTACTTC.

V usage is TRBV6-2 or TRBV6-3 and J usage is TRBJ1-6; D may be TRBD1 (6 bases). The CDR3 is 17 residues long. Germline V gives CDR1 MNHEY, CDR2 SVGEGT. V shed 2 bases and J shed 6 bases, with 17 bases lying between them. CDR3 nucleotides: TGTGCCAGCAGTTACCCCCTTCCGGACAGTGGTAATTCACCCCTCCACTTT. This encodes CASSYPLPDSGNSPLHF.

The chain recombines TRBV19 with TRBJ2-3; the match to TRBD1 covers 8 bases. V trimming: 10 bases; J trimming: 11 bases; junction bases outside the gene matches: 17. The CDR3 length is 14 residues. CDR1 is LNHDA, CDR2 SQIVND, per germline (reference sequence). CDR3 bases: TGTGCCACGAAGAGGACAGGGCCTGCACGAGGGCAGTATTTT. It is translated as CATKRTGPARGQYF. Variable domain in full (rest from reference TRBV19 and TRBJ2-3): DGGITQSPKYLFRKEGQNVTLSCEQNLNHDAMYWYRQDPGQGLRLIYYSQIVNDFQKGDIAEGYSVSREKKESFPLTVTSAQKNPTAFYLCATKRTGPARGQYFGPGTRLTVL.

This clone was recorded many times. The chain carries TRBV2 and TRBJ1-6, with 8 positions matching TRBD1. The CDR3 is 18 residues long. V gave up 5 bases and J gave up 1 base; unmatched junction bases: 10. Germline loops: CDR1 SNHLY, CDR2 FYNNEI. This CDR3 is CASSFGTGIGSYNSPLHF. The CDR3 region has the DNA TGTGCCAGCAGTTTCGGGACAGGAATCGGATCCTATAATTCACCCCTCCACTTT.

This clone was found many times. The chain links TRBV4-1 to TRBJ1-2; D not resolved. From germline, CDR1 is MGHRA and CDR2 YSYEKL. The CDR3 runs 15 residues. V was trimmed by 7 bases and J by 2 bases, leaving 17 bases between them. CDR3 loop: CASTTVRGLNYGYTF. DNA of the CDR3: TGCGCCAGCACCACCGTGCGCGGATTGAACTATGGCTACACCTTC.

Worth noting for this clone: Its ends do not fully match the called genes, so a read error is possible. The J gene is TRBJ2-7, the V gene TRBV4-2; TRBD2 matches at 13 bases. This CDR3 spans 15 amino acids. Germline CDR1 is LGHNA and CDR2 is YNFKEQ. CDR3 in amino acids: CASSPGLAGAYEHYF. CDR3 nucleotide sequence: TGTGCCAGTAGCCCAGGACTAGCGGGAGCCTACGAGCATTACTTC.